The 15 T cell receptor beta chains below were found in one sample sequenced in a study of cytomegalovirus exposure and HLA in healthy donors. The primer mix had 60 Vbeta and 13 Jbeta primers. Clones were sequenced by immunoSEQ multiplex PCR, and TCRdb holds only the in-frame ones, with some missing. The sample has 100,000 or so clones, 83% seen once. Sequencing input: PBMCs. These receptors all stem from a young man in good health and CMV-seronegative.

V usage is TRBV5-1 and J usage is TRBJ2-2; perhaps TRBD2 as D (6 bases). Germline CDR1 reads SGHRS; CDR2 reads YFSETQ. V was cut by 8 bases and J by 8 bases, with 13 bases left in between. The CDR3 consists of 12 residues. The CDR3 sequence: CASGGAGGELFF. The CDR3 DNA sequence: TGCGCCAGTGGAGGGGCCGGTGGGGAGCTGTTTTTT. Variable domain in full (rest from reference TRBV5-1 and TRBJ2-2): KAGVTQTPRYLIKTRGQQVTLSCSPISGHRSVSWYQQTPGQGLQFLFEYFSETQRNKGNFPGRFSGRQFSNSRSEMNVSTLELGDSALYLCASGGAGGELFFGEGSRLTVL.

The table lists this clone with a count of one. The CDR3 DNA reads TGTGCCAGCAGGGACCTAGACAGGGGGGTCACCGGGGAGCTGTTTTTT. This codes for CASRDLDRGVTGELFF. The chain carries TRBV6-6 and TRBJ2-2; 9 positions match TRBD1. The CDR3 runs 16 residues. V shed 6 bases and J 4 bases; nucleotides not matched to a gene: 9. CDR1 is MNHNY and CDR2 is SVGAGI in the germline V gene (reference sequence).

The chain joins TRBV6-5 to TRBJ1-1, with D maybe TRBD1 (6 bases). The CDR3 consists of 15 residues. With 5 bases removed from V and 3 bases from J, the gap between germline ends came to 16 bases. Germline CDR1 is MNHEY and CDR2 is SVGAGI. The CDR3 here is CASSRPAQGHTEAFF. The CDR3 DNA follows: TGTGCCAGCAGTCGGCCCGCACAGGGACACACTGAAGCTTTCTTT.

This chain joins TRBV19 and TRBJ2-5; 7 bases match TRBD1. V shed 5 bases, J shed 5 bases, and the junction held 8 bases outside the gene matches. This CDR3 has 14 residues. Germline V CDR1 and CDR2: LNHDA, SQIVND (reference sequence). CDR3 loop: CASSPQTGSETQYF. In DNA form, the CDR3 reads TGTGCCAGTAGTCCCCAGACAGGGAGCGAGACCCAGTACTTC.

The rearrangement joins TRBV28 to TRBJ1-1; no definite D call. Germline V gives CDR1 MDHEN, CDR2 SYDVKM. The V and J ends lost 1 base and 1 base respectively, with 13 bases between them. This CDR3 has 16 amino acids. DNA for the CDR3: TGTGCCAGCAGTTTATTTGGGAGGGTGGGGAACACTGAAGCTTTCTTT. Its protein product is CASSLFGRVGNTEAFF.

The V call is TRBV7-2, the J call TRBJ2-1; D may be TRBD1 (7 bases). The V gene's germline CDR1 is SGHTA and CDR2 FQGNSA. CDR3 length: 14 amino acids. Trimming shortened V by 7 bases and J by 4 bases, and 14 bases separated the two germline ends. The CDR3 nucleotides read TGTGCCAGCACTGAGGGGGGACAGTACAATGAGCAGTTCTTC. It is translated as CASTEGGQYNEQFF.

In DNA, the CDR3 is TGTGCCAGCAGCCCCTTACAGGGCTTGAACACTGAAGCTTTCTTT. Residues: CASSPLQGLNTEAFF. This chain uses TRBV5-6 with TRBJ1-1; D perhaps matches TRBD1 (6 bases). The CDR3 has 15 amino acids. Germline V gene data show CDR1 as SGHDT and CDR2 as YYEEEE. V was cut by 4 bases and J by 0 bases, with 13 bases left in between.

V gene TRBV5-6 combines with J gene TRBJ2-7; 7 positions match TRBD2. V lost 7 bases to trimming and J lost 5 bases; unmatched junction nucleotides: 12. Germline V gene lookup returns CDR1 SGHDT and CDR2 YYEEEE. This CDR3 has 14 amino acids. CDR3 nucleotide sequence: TGTGCCAGCGCTTGGGGGGGAGGGCCGGACGAGCAGTACTTC. The encoded protein is CASAWGGGPDEQYF.

V and J are TRBV9 and TRBJ2-5, with 12 bases that match TRBD2. Trimming took 3 bases from V and 3 from J; bases not matched to a gene: 12. CDR3 length: 18 amino acids. CDR1 is SGDLS and CDR2 is YYNGEE in the germline V gene. Written as DNA, the CDR3 is TGTGCCAGCAGCGCCTCGACTAGCGGGAGCTTCGCGGAAGAGACCCAGTACTTC. This codes for CASSASTSGSFAEETQYF.

This rearrangement joins TRBV11-2 to TRBJ1-3; D is possibly TRBD1 (6 bases). The CDR3 contains 14 residues. Germline loops: CDR1 SGHAT, CDR2 FQNNGV. V was clipped by 3 bases and J by 2 bases, with 8 bases between them. The CDR3 DNA reads TGTGCCAGCAGCTTCGACAGGCCTGGAAACACCATATATTTT. It is translated as CASSFDRPGNTIYF.

J is TRBJ2-7 and V is TRBV5-4; 8 nucleotides agree with TRBD1. Germline CDR1 SGHNT, CDR2 YYREEE (reference sequence). CDR3 length: 15 residues. J lost 7 bases, V lost 0 bases, and 9 bases had no gene match. The CDR3 DNA reads TGTGCCAGCAGCTTGGGAGGGGCAGGGGGCAGAGAGCAGTACTTC. As protein: CASSLGGAGGREQYF.

The count of this clone is one. The V call is TRBV5-4, the J call TRBJ2-1; 11 nucleotides agree with TRBD1. The J segment lost 8 bases and the V segment lost 5 bases, leaving 9 bases of the junction unmatched. CDR1 and CDR2 from the germline V gene are SGHNT and YYREEE (reference sequence). The CDR3 is made up of 15 amino acids. The CDR3 nucleotides are TGTGCCAGCAGTTACGGACAGGGGGCGCGCGATGAGCAGTTCTTC. Translating gives CASSYGQGARDEQFF. Supplemented by reference TRBV5-4 and TRBJ2-1, the full variable domain reads ETGVTQSPTHLIKTRGQQVTLRCSSQSGHNTVSWYQQALGQGPQFIFQYYREEENGRGNFPPRFSGLQFPNYSSELNVNALELDDSALYLCASSYGQGARDEQFFGPGTRLTVL.

The chain carries TRBV5-6 and TRBJ2-1; D is possibly TRBD1 (5 bases). Germline values: CDR1 SGHDT, CDR2 YYEEEE. V gave up 4 bases and J gave up 5 bases, with 28 bases separating them. The CDR3 is 19 amino acids. The CDR3 sequence is CASSTMGETVRYLHNEQFF. The CDR3 DNA reads as TGTGCCAGCAGCACTATGGGCGAGACAGTGCGGTACCTCCACAATGAGCAGTTCTTC. Using reference TRBV5-6 and TRBJ2-1 for the parts outside the CDR3, the full variable domain is DAGVTQSPTHLIKTRGQQVTLRCSPKSGHDTVSWYQQALGQGPQFIFQYYEEEERQRGNFPDRFSGHQFPNYSSELNVNALLLGDSALYLCASSTMGETVRYLHNEQFFGPGTRLTVL.

The J gene is TRBJ1-4, the V gene TRBV16; D call uncertain. V was cut by 4 bases and J by 6 bases, with 12 bases left in between. This CDR3 is 14 amino acids long. The germline gives CDR1 KGHSY, CDR2 FQNENV. The CDR3 sequence: CASSLEWRDEKLFF. The DNA of the CDR3 is TGTGCCAGCAGCCTCGAATGGAGGGATGAAAAACTGTTTTTT.

The count of this clone is one. The V and J genes are TRBV6-5 and TRBJ2-5; D possibly corresponds to TRBD1 (6 bases). Germline CDR1 MNHEY, CDR2 SVGAGI. Between the trimmed V and J ends, which lost 0 bases and 5 bases, there was a span of 10 bases. This CDR3 has 14 amino acids. CDR3 sequence reads: CASSYSGALETQYF. Here the CDR3 DNA reads TGTGCCAGCAGTTACTCGGGGGCGTTGGAGACCCAGTACTTC.